The 16 T cell receptor beta chains in this list originate from one sample, sequenced in a study of regulatory T cells in long-lasting Graves disease (dated by TCRdb to about 2021). According to the study, the label for this sample's time point signals: newly diagnosed GD, antithyroid drugs for less than 3 months. RNA was extracted from PBMCs in TRIzol for both TCR sequencing and RNA sequencing. Libraries were built with multiplex PCR. Sequencing was performed on an Illumina HiSeq 4000. iRepertoire HTBI primers and Arm-PCR amplification of CDR3 regions were used to construct TCR beta libraries. TCRdb took the public reads, trimmed them with fastp at Q25, ran MiXCR for clone calling and kept in-frame beta chains. For every CDR3 protein sequence, its rows merge into one entry that carries the most common genes and DNA. In this sample the table shows 300,000 to 400,000 distinct CDR3 sequences, over 15% of which occur a single time. About 36% of the sample is held by the ten biggest clonotypes.

The material was peripheral blood mononuclear cells (PBMCs), obtained at new diagnosis, from a patient treated with antithyroid drugs. The receptors come from a female donor with Graves disease.

The rearrangement joins TRBV20-1 to TRBJ2-4; D remains unclear. Between the trimmed V and J ends, which lost 3 bases and 0 bases, there was a span of 12 bases. Germline CDR1 is DFQATT and CDR2 is SNEGSKA (reference sequence). The CDR3 contains 15 residues. The CDR3 DNA reads as TGCAGTGCTAGCGTGGAACGTCTAGCCAAAAACATTCAGTACTTC. It yields the protein CSASVERLAKNIQYF.

This clonotype was recorded many times. The V call is TRBV20-1, the J call TRBJ2-5; 10 bases line up with TRBD2. The ends lost 0 bases at V and 5 bases at J; junction bases unmatched: 3. The CDR3 is 14 residues long. Germline loops: CDR1 DFQATT, CDR2 SNEGSKA (reference sequence). The CDR3 protein is CSARDGTSAETQYF. The CDR3 bases are TGCAGTGCTAGAGATGGGACTAGCGCGGAGACCCAGTACTTC.

This clonotype turned up a few times. The chain is built from TRBV6-2 or TRBV6-3 and TRBJ1-5; D remains ambiguous. Germline V gene sequence: CDR1 MNHEY, CDR2 SVGEGT. V lost 5 bases and J 9 bases, leaving 17 bases between the germline ends. The CDR3 is 14 residues long. In nucleotides, the CDR3 is TGTGCCAGCAGTGAAGCAAGGGTGGTTGGGCCCCAGCATTTT. This encodes CASSEARVVGPQHF.

This clonotype was counted many times. The chain recombines TRBV11-2 with TRBJ2-2, with no clear D. This CDR3 comprises 16 residues. Germline CDR1 SGHAT, CDR2 FQNNGV. With 5 bases removed from V and 4 bases from J, the gap between germline ends came to 17 bases. CDR3 sequence: CASSPGPRRRTGELFF. CDR3 nucleotides: TGTGCCAGCAGCCCGGGTCCGCGGCGACGCACCGGGGAGCTGTTTTTT.

This clonotype was seen a few times. This chain joins TRBV5-1 and TRBJ2-2; TRBD2 aligns across 8 bases. In germline, CDR1 is SGHRS, CDR2 YFSETQ. V gave up 3 bases and J gave up 3 bases; unmatched junction bases: 10. The CDR3 spans 17 residues. The CDR3 is CASSSYPGRADTGELFF. The DNA for the CDR3 is TGCGCCAGCAGCTCTTACCCCGGGAGGGCCGACACCGGGGAGCTGTTTTTT.

In this sample, this clonotype turned up many times. The gene calls are TRBV7-9 and TRBJ2-1; possibly TRBD1 for D (5 bases). Germline V lookup: CDR1 SEHNR, CDR2 FQNEAQ (reference sequence). The V end lost 5 bases, the J end lost 8 bases, and 10 bases lay between the germline ends. The CDR3 spans 12 residues. DNA for the CDR3: TGTGCCAGCAGCACCAAGACAGATGAGCAGTTCTTC. Translation gives CASSTKTDEQFF.

This clonotype was picked up many times. This chain links TRBV5-1 with TRBJ2-1; D perhaps matches TRBD1 (5 bases). Germline CDR1 and CDR2: SGHRS and YFSETQ. The V gene lost 0 bases and the J gene lost 6 bases, with 13 bases spanning the gap. This CDR3 is built from 15 residues. The DNA of the CDR3 is TGCGCCAGCAGCTTGGTCCGGCAGGGTACCAATGAGCAGTTCTTC. This gives the protein CASSLVRQGTNEQFF.

This clonotype was observed many times. V and J are TRBV18 and TRBJ2-3, with D perhaps matching TRBD2 (5 bases). This CDR3 comprises 17 residues. Between the trimmed V and J ends, which lost 1 base and 0 bases, there was a span of 14 bases. The V gene's germline CDR1 is KGHSH and CDR2 LQKENI. CDR3 amino acids: CASSPRARGPSTDTQYF. For the CDR3, the DNA is TGTGCCAGCTCACCACGGGCTCGAGGGCCCAGCACAGATACGCAGTATTTT.

This rearrangement joins TRBV6-5 to TRBJ2-7, with 8 nucleotides matching TRBD1. With V trimmed by 7 bases and J by 2 bases, 10 bases remained unmatched. CDR1 MNHEY and CDR2 SVGAGI come from the germline V gene. This CDR3 comprises 15 residues. The CDR3 DNA sequence: TGTGCCAGCACCAGGGGGACAGGCGCCCCCTACGAGCAGTACTTC. This sequence encodes CASTRGTGAPYEQYF.

This clonotype showed up many times. The J gene is TRBJ2-1, the V gene TRBV12-3 or TRBV12-4, with 9 bases identical to TRBD1. The CDR3 loop spans 15 amino acids. V shed 5 bases and J 8 bases; nucleotides not matched to a gene: 10. In DNA form, the CDR3 reads TGTGCCAGCAGTCTACCGGGACAGGGTATCGATGAGCAGTTCTTC. Translation gives CASSLPGQGIDEQFF.

The genes are TRBV11-2 and TRBJ2-5; TRBD2 agrees at 14 bases. CDR1 and CDR2 from the germline V gene are SGHAT and FQNNGV. The CDR3 runs 18 residues. After removal of 5 bases from V and 1 base from J, the junction contained 9 bases not matched to a gene. The CDR3 loop is CASSPGTSGSLGQETQYF. The DNA of the CDR3 is TGTGCCAGCAGCCCGGGGACTAGCGGGAGTCTGGGCCAAGAGACCCAGTACTTC. Based on the CDR3 plus reference TRBV11-2 and TRBJ2-5, the full variable domain is EAGVAQSPRYKIIEKRQSVAFWCNPISGHATLYWYQQILGQGPKLLIQFQNNGVVDDSQLPKDRFSAERLKGVDSTLKIQPAKLEDSAVYLCASSPGTSGSLGQETQYFGPGTRLLVL.

With respect to this clonotype: A far larger clone lies a single base away; this is likely a read error. This chain links TRBV11-3 with TRBJ2-5; D ambiguous. The CDR3 has 14 residues. The V end lost 1 base, the J end lost 5 bases, and 11 bases lay between the germline ends. Germline CDR1 SGHNT, CDR2 YENEEA. The CDR3 nucleotides read TGTGCCAGCAGCTTAGTTACAAGGATTGAGACCCAGTACTTC. Protein: CASSLVTRIETQYF.

This clonotype was recorded many times. The chain carries TRBV30 and TRBJ1-3, with a tentative D call TRBD1 (6 bases). The CDR3 is 17 amino acids. Between the trimmed V and J ends, which lost 4 bases and 0 bases, there was a span of 19 bases. The germline gives CDR1 GTSNPN, CDR2 SVGIG (reference sequence). CDR3 in amino acids: CAWITPGTHGSGNTIYF. Here the CDR3 DNA reads TGTGCCTGGATTACACCCGGGACACACGGCTCTGGAAACACCATATATTTT.

This clonotype was detected many times. V gene TRBV30 combines with J gene TRBJ2-5; 13 positions match TRBD2. J lost 5 bases, V lost 3 bases, and 12 bases had no gene match. This CDR3 is 17 amino acids long. Germline CDR1 GTSNPN, CDR2 SVGIG (reference sequence). The CDR3 protein is CAWRARLAGGNRETQYF. The CDR3 nucleotides are TGTGCCTGGAGGGCGAGACTAGCGGGAGGCAATAGGGAGACCCAGTACTTC.

In this sample, this clonotype turned up many times. The rearrangement links TRBV7-8 to TRBJ2-7; D remains ambiguous. The germline V gene encodes CDR1 SGHVS and CDR2 FQNEAQ. V was trimmed by 4 bases and J by 1 base, leaving 14 bases between them. This CDR3 spans 15 amino acids. The CDR3 DNA sequence: TGTGCCAGCAGCTCCAGGCGGCCCGTATCCTACGAGCAGTACTTC. Translating gives CASSSRRPVSYEQYF. Using reference TRBV7-8 and TRBJ2-7 for the parts outside the CDR3, the full variable domain is GAGVSQSPRYKVAKRGQDVALRCDPISGHVSLFWYQQALGQGPEFLTYFQNEAQLDKSGLPSDRFFAERPEGSVSTLKIQRTQQEDSAVYLCASSSRRPVSYEQYFGPGTRLTVT.

This clonotype was counted at least ten times. The genes are TRBV20-1 and TRBJ2-7; the D gene is possibly TRBD1 (6 bases). The CDR3 sequence is 13 residues long. Trimming cost V 3 bases and J 5 bases, with 14 bases left between them. Germline-derived CDR1 and CDR2 are DFQATT and SNEGSKA (reference sequence). CDR3: CSASHTGQNEQYF. CDR3 coding DNA: TGCAGTGCTAGCCATACGGGACAAAACGAGCAGTACTTC.